Shown below are 22 T cell receptor beta chains from a single sample sequenced in a study of pediatric ulcerative colitis. During colonoscopy, one to two rectal pinch biopsies were collected. Produced via immunoSEQ multiplex PCR; TCRdb's table is partial and in-frame only. The table lists roughly 45,000 clones, more than 60% of them singletons. Sequencing was performed on gut tissue. The source is a girl aged 10 to 17 with moderate ulcerative colitis.

The chain recombines TRBV20-1 with TRBJ2-1, with D unresolved. Germline assignment: CDR1 DFQATT and CDR2 SNEGSKA (reference sequence). The CDR3 length is 10 residues. V dropped 3 bases and J dropped 10 bases, with 7 bases sitting between them. CDR3 sequence: CSASPGEQFF. CDR3 nucleotide sequence: TGCAGTGCTAGCCCCGGGGAGCAGTTCTTC.

This chain links TRBV14 with TRBJ2-1; D is unclear. Germline assignment: CDR1 SGHDN and CDR2 FVKESK. The CDR3 runs to 16 residues. V shed 4 bases and J shed 5 bases, with 18 bases lying between them. The CDR3 sequence: CASSPLGRGENNEQFF. The DNA of the CDR3 is TGTGCCAGCAGCCCTCTAGGGCGCGGCGAGAACAATGAGCAGTTCTTC.

The chain employs TRBV2 and TRBJ1-1; tentative D call: TRBD1 (5 bases). The V end lost 4 bases, the J end lost 8 bases, and 14 bases lay between the germline ends. The CDR3 runs 13 residues. Per the germline V gene, CDR1 is SNHLY and CDR2 is FYNNEI. This chain's CDR3 is CASSVRRQSEAFF. CDR3 DNA sequence: TGTGCCAGCAGTGTAAGGAGACAGTCCGAAGCTTTCTTT. The complete variable domain, with remaining parts taken from reference TRBV2 and TRBJ1-1, reads EPEVTQTPSHQVTQMGQEVILRCVPISNHLYFYWYRQILGQKVEFLVSFYNNEISEKSEIFDDQFSVERPDGSNFTLKIRSTKLEDSAMYFCASSVRRQSEAFFGQGTRLTVV.

This rearrangement joins TRBV7-2 to TRBJ2-1; no reliable D call. Trimming took 1 base from V and 12 from J, leaving 4 bases between them. The V gene's germline CDR1 is SGHTA and CDR2 FQGNSA. CDR3 length: 10 residues. CDR3 nucleotide sequence: TGTGCCAGCAGCTTAGTTGTGCAGTTCTTC. Its translation: CASSLVVQFF.

This clone has only a few counts. This sequence joins TRBV5-4 and TRBJ1-3, with 10 bases lining up with TRBD1. The CDR3 has 15 amino acids. V shed 7 bases and J 4 bases; nucleotides not matched to a gene: 8. CDR1 SGHNT and CDR2 YYREEE come from the germline V gene (reference sequence). The CDR3 here is CASGSGTGAGNTIYF. CDR3 coding DNA: TGTGCCAGCGGATCCGGGACAGGGGCAGGAAACACCATATATTTT.

The chain joins TRBV28 to TRBJ1-5; D remains ambiguous. Trimming removed 7 bases at V and 2 bases at J, with 6 bases between. The CDR3 is 12 residues long. Germline V gene lookup returns CDR1 MDHEN and CDR2 SYDVKM. The CDR3 sequence is CASTWGNQPQHF. DNA of the CDR3: TGTGCCAGCACCTGGGGCAATCAGCCCCAGCATTTT.

About this clone itself: Other DNA sequences of this sample code for an identical CDR3. This chain joins TRBV5-1 and TRBJ2-5, with D unclear. The CDR3 has 11 residues. The V gene lost 7 bases and the J gene lost 4 bases, with 8 bases spanning the gap. Germline values: CDR1 SGHRS, CDR2 YFSETQ. Written as DNA, the CDR3 is TGCGCCAGCCGAGAGGCAGAGACCCAGTACTTC. Translating it yields CASREAETQYF. Looking up the rest from reference TRBV5-1 and TRBJ2-5 gives the full variable domain: KAGVTQTPRYLIKTRGQQVTLSCSPISGHRSVSWYQQTPGQGLQFLFEYFSETQRNKGNFPGRFSGRQFSNSRSEMNVSTLELGDSALYLCASREAETQYFGPGTRLLVL.

The genes are TRBV6-5 and TRBJ2-1; 8 bases are shared with TRBD2. In germline, CDR1 is MNHEY, CDR2 SVGAGI. Losses at the gene ends were 0 bases for V and 10 bases for J; bases not matched to a gene: 2. This CDR3 spans 13 amino acids. The CDR3 reads CASSYSSGKEQFF. The DNA for the CDR3 is TGTGCCAGCAGTTACTCTAGCGGGAAGGAGCAGTTCTTC.

The rearrangement joins TRBV18 to TRBJ2-1, with TRBD2 matching 11 bases. The length of the CDR3 is 15 residues. V shed 3 bases, J shed 10 bases, and the junction held 8 bases outside the gene matches. In germline, CDR1 is KGHSH, CDR2 LQKENI. The CDR3: CASSPGLAAVSEQFF. CDR3 DNA sequence: TGTGCCAGCTCACCGGGACTAGCGGCAGTATCGGAGCAGTTCTTC.

The chain is built from TRBV5-4 and TRBJ1-2; 9 positions agree with TRBD1. Looked up from germline, CDR1 is SGHNT and CDR2 is YYREEE (reference sequence). The V gene end was trimmed by 0 bases and the J gene end by 6 bases; junction bases not matched to a gene: 3. This CDR3 region has 14 residues. The CDR3 region has the DNA TGTGCCAGCAGCTTGGCCCGGGACAGGGATGGCTACACCTTC. Amino acids: CASSLARDRDGYTF. The whole variable domain, remainder taken from reference TRBV5-4 and TRBJ1-2, is ETGVTQSPTHLIKTRGQQVTLRCSSQSGHNTVSWYQQALGQGPQFIFQYYREEENGRGNFPPRFSGLQFPNYSSELNVNALELDDSALYLCASSLARDRDGYTFGSGTRLTVV.

The rearrangement joins TRBV7-2 to TRBJ2-1, with 9 nucleotides matching TRBD1. The V segment lost 4 bases and the J segment 4 bases; nucleotides outside the gene matches: 5. Germline V gives CDR1 SGHTA, CDR2 FQGNSA. The CDR3 sequence is 15 residues long. For the CDR3, the DNA is TGTGCCAGCAGCTCGACAGGGGGACAATACAATGAGCAGTTCTTC. The encoded protein is CASSSTGGQYNEQFF.

The chain recombines TRBV6-6 with TRBJ1-1, with D hard to call. Germline CDR1 reads MNHNY; CDR2 reads SVGAGI (reference sequence). This CDR3 spans 14 amino acids. V was pared by 0 bases and J by 1 base, with 6 bases between. CDR3 in amino acids: CASSYSAGNTEAFF. CDR3 sequence (DNA): TGTGCCAGCAGTTACTCCGCCGGGAACACTGAAGCTTTCTTT.

The chain couples TRBV10-2 to TRBJ1-1; perhaps TRBD1 as D (5 bases). V was pared by 7 bases and J by 1 base, with 10 bases between. The germline CDR1 and CDR2 sequences are WSHSY and SAAADI. The CDR3 consists of 13 residues. CDR3 DNA: TGCGCCAGCAAGCCGACAGAGAACACTGAAGCTTTCTTT. As protein: CASKPTENTEAFF.

In regard to this clone: This clone may be a read error of a much larger clone one base away. The chain combines TRBV5-6 with TRBJ1-1; 7 bases are a match to TRBD1. There are 15 residues in the CDR3. The trim removed 0 bases at V and 4 bases at J, leaving 6 bases unmatched. The germline gives CDR1 SGHDT, CDR2 YYEEEE. Written as DNA, the CDR3 is TGTGCCAGCAGCTTGGGTACAGGGGTCGGCACTGAAGCTTTCTTT. This gives the protein CASSLGTGVGTEAFF.

J is TRBJ1-4 and V is TRBV2; D is uncertain. Germline CDR1 is SNHLY and CDR2 is FYNNEI. The CDR3 is 16 residues long. V shed 3 bases and J shed 0 bases, with 11 bases lying between them. The CDR3 DNA reads TGTGCCAGCAGTGAGAGTCGGGGAGCAACTAATGAAAAACTGTTTTTT. Protein sequence: CASSESRGATNEKLFF.

The chain joins TRBV4-2 to TRBJ1-2, with D possibly TRBD1 on 6 matching bases. Trimming took 5 bases from V and 1 from J, leaving 14 bases between them. CDR3 length: 15 amino acids. Germline assignment: CDR1 LGHNA and CDR2 YNFKEQ. The chain's CDR3 is CASSSSGTSNYGYTF. The CDR3 DNA is TGTGCCAGCAGCTCCTCCGGGACAAGTAACTATGGCTACACCTTC.

The V call is TRBV6-5, the J call TRBJ1-2, with no clear D. CDR3 size: 13 residues. V was cut by 10 bases and J by 2 bases, with 14 bases left in between. Germline V gene sequence: CDR1 MNHEY, CDR2 SVGAGI. As DNA, the CDR3 is TGTGCCACCAGGAGGACGGAGAACTATGGCTACACCTTC. Protein sequence: CATRRTENYGYTF.

About this clone itself: The germline gene is not matched at one end of the junction; a read error may be the cause. J is TRBJ2-5 and V is TRBV7-7; D may be TRBD2 (6 bases). CDR1 is SSHAT and CDR2 is FNYEAQ in the germline V gene (reference sequence). The CDR3 consists of 13 residues. The CDR3 nucleotides are TGTGCTAGCAGCCCCGGGACTCGAGAGACCCAGTACTTC. The encoded protein is CASSPGTRETQYF.

This clone was seen a handful of times. J is TRBJ1-6 and V is TRBV9, with D perhaps TRBD1 (6 bases). The ends were cut back, 4 bases at V and 7 bases at J, with 15 bases in the middle. Germline loops: CDR1 SGDLS, CDR2 YYNGEE. The CDR3 loop spans 15 amino acids. CDR3 in amino acids: CASSPGGGHNSPLHF. Written as DNA, the CDR3 is TGTGCCAGCAGCCCAGGCGGGGGGCACAATTCACCCCTCCACTTT. The variable domain in full, with the rest retrieved from reference TRBV9 and TRBJ1-6, is DSGVTQTPKHLITATGQRVTLRCSPRSGDLSVYWYQQSLDQGLQFLIQYYNGEERAKGNILERFSAQQFPDLHSELNLSSLELGDSALYFCASSPGGGHNSPLHFGNGTRLTVT.

The gene calls are TRBV7-6 and TRBJ2-5, with 9 bases matching TRBD2. The CDR3 runs 15 residues. Unmatched junction bases numbered 5, after V lost 1 base and J lost 5 bases. Per germline, CDR1 SGHVS and CDR2 FNYEAQ. The CDR3 sequence: CASSLVGTSSETQYF. The CDR3, as DNA: TGTGCCAGCAGCTTAGTAGGGACTAGCTCCGAGACCCAGTACTTC.

The rearrangement joins TRBV19 to TRBJ2-7; the D gene is possibly TRBD1 (6 bases). Deletions cut 5 bases from V and 5 bases from J, with 19 bases between. This CDR3 contains 15 residues. Germline V gene lookup returns CDR1 LNHDA and CDR2 SQIVND (reference sequence). CDR3 region: CASSVGQPPWNEQYF. The CDR3 region has the DNA TGTGCCAGTAGTGTAGGACAGCCCCCGTGGAACGAGCAGTACTTC. Filled out from reference TRBV19 and TRBJ2-7, the complete variable domain reads DGGITQSPKYLFRKEGQNVTLSCEQNLNHDAMYWYRQDPGQGLRLIYYSQIVNDFQKGDIAEGYSVSREKKESFPLTVTSAQKNPTAFYLCASSVGQPPWNEQYFGPGTRLTVT.

The rearrangement joins TRBV29-1 to TRBJ2-3, with TRBD2 identical over 9 bases. The V gene end was trimmed by 7 bases and the J gene end by 5 bases; junction bases not matched to a gene: 7. The CDR3 is 13 residues long. Germline V gene sequence: CDR1 SQVTM, CDR2 ANQGSEA. The CDR3 nucleotides read TGCAGCGGTGCGGGGGGGCGGGGAGATACGCAGTATTTT. Translated, it gives CSGAGGRGDTQYF.